Sequencing of this TCR beta chain was carried out in a study of human thymus T cells. General study results and limits: There appeared to be biased usage of V and J genes in thymic and blood repertoires.

Turning to this clone: The antigen is not known.

A roughly 0.45-1 mL peripheral blood aliquot was taken intraoperatively from four of eight donors. The CDR3 is 16 amino acids. Germline V lookup: CDR1 MDHEN, CDR2 SYDVKM. J lost 5 bases, V lost 6 bases, and 10 bases had no gene match. The method was immunoSEQ multiplex PCR; TCRdb's version includes in-frame clones alone and lacks a portion of them. The table has tens of thousands of clones, about 94% seen once. This TCR was recovered from a boy younger than two with a congenital heart defect but otherwise immunologically healthy. The sample consisted of blood. The J gene is TRBJ2-5, the V gene TRBV28; 12 bases are shared with TRBD2. As DNA, the CDR3 is TGTGCCAGCAGCCCTCTAGCGGGGGGGCCATGGGAGACCCAGTACTTC. Translated: CASSPLAGGPWETQYF.